The source of this T cell receptor (beta chain) is a study of blood T cell repertoires in COVID-19. TCRdb's copy holds only in-frame clones and misses some; the assay was immunoSEQ multiplex PCR. The repertoire consists of hundreds of thousands of clones, with around 84% occurring once and the leading ten covering about 4%. CDR1 is PRHDT, CDR2 FYEKMQ, per germline (reference sequence). V lost 1 base and J 2 bases, leaving 14 bases between the germline ends. The CDR3 runs to 17 residues. Residents of 20 to 25 US areas, aged roughly 18 to 90 years, made up the participants. This clone was seen only once.

Sequenced: PBMCs or T cells enriched from blood (not recorded which). The clonotype comes from a man aged 25 to 40 with acute COVID-19. V gene TRBV13 combines with J gene TRBJ1-4, with D perhaps matching TRBD1 (5 bases). The CDR3 bases are TGTGCCAGCAGCTTAGTCGGCCTTCAGGGCACTAATGAAAAACTGTTTTTT. This encodes CASSLVGLQGTNEKLFF. Full variable domain (outside the CDR3, taken from reference TRBV13 and TRBJ1-4): AAGVIQSPRHLIKEKRETATLKCYPIPRHDTVYWYQQGPGQDPQFLISFYEKMQSDKGSIPDRFSAQQFSDYHSELNMSSLELGDSALYFCASSLVGLQGTNEKLFFGSGTQLSVL.